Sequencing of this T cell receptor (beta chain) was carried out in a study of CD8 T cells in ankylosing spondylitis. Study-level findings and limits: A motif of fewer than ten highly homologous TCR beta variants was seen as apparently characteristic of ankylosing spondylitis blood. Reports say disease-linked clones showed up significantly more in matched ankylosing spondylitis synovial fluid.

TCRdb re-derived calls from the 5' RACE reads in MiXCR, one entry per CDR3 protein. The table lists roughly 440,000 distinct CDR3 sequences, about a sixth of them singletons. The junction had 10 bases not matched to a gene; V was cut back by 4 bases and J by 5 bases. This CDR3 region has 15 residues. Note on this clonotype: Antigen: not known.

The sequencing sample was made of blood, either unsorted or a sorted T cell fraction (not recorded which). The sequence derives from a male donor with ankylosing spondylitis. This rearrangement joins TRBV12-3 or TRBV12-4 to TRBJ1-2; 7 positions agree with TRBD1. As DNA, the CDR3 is TGTGCCAGCAGTTCCTACAGGGGATTGGGATATGGCTACACCTTC. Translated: CASSSYRGLGYGYTF.